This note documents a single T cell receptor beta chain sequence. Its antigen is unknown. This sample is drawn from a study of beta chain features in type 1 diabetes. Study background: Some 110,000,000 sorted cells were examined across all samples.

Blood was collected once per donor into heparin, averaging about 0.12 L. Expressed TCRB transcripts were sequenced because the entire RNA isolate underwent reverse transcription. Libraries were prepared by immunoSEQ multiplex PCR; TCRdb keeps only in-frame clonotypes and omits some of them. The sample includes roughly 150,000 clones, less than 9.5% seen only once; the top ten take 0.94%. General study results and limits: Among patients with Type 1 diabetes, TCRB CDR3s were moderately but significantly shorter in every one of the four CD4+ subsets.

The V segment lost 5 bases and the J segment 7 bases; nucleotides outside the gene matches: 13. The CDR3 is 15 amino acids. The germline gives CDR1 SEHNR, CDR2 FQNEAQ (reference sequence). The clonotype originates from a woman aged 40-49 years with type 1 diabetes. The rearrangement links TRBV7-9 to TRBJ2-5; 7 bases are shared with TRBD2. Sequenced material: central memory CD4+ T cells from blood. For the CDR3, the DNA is TGTGCCAGCAGCCCTTCCGGGACTACCGGAGGGACCCAGTACTTC. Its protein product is CASSPSGTTGGTQYF.